The rows below give T cell receptor beta chains drawn from one sample of a study of blood T cells in healthy people across ages. TCRdb re-called the 5' RACE reads with MiXCR, one entry per CDR3 protein. The sample has more than 650,000 distinct CDR3 sequences, 20% to 30% seen once; the top ten hold around 3%. The same data also went into a second study, on T cells of mothers and their children.

Sequences were obtained from blood. These receptors were collected from a boy younger than 18 in good health. Each CDR3 is given with its conserved first and last residue. Fields, in order: D gene, clone size, J gene, V gene, CDR3 DNA, CDR3 protein. The D gene is left open where the match is weak. A row's size may be missing; if present it is once, few, many or a size class.

D gene: -
clone size: -
J gene: TRBJ2-5
V gene: TRBV9
CDR3 DNA: TGTGCCAGCAGAACAACCGGGGCCCTTAGGGGAGAGACCCAGTACTTC
CDR3 protein: CASRTTGALRGETQYF

D gene: TRBD1
clone size: -
J gene: TRBJ2-2
V gene: TRBV4-1
CDR3 DNA: TGCGCCAGCACCAGGGGGCCGAACACCGGGGAGCTGTTTTTT
CDR3 protein: CASTRGPNTGELFF

D gene: TRBD1
clone size: -
J gene: TRBJ1-2
V gene: TRBV20-1
CDR3 DNA: TGCAGTGCTAGAGGATCAGGGGGCGGCTACACCTTC
CDR3 protein: CSARGSGGGYTF

D gene: TRBD2
clone size: -
J gene: TRBJ2-1
V gene: TRBV19
CDR3 DNA: TGTGCCAGTAGTATAGCCAGCGGGGGGTCTAGGGAGCAGTTCTTC
CDR3 protein: CASSIASGGSREQFF

D gene: TRBD1
clone size: few
J gene: TRBJ2-2
V gene: TRBV3-1
CDR3 DNA: TGTGCCAGTTCACAGGGGTTCACCGGGGAGCTGTTTTTT
CDR3 protein: CASSQGFTGELFF

D gene: TRBD1
clone size: -
J gene: TRBJ2-5
V gene: TRBV4-1
CDR3 DNA: TGCGCCAGCAGACCCGGATGGGACAGTCAAGAGACCCAGTACTTC
CDR3 protein: CASRPGWDSQETQYF

D gene: -
clone size: few
J gene: TRBJ2-1
V gene: TRBV12-3/TRBV12-4
CDR3 DNA: TGTGCCAGCAGGCCAGGCCTGGGGACAACTGAGCAGTTCTTC
CDR3 protein: CASRPGLGTTEQFF

D gene: -
clone size: few
J gene: TRBJ1-4
V gene: TRBV29-1
CDR3 DNA: TGCAGCGTTGGATCTGGGCCCGCTGATGAAAAACTGTTTTTT
CDR3 protein: CSVGSGPADEKLFF

D gene: -
clone size: -
J gene: TRBJ1-1
V gene: TRBV4-1
CDR3 DNA: TGCGCCAGCAGCCAGGTTAGGACAGCGCGGACCACTGAGGCTTTCTTT
CDR3 protein: CASSQVRTARTTEAFF

D gene: -
clone size: -
J gene: TRBJ1-2
V gene: TRBV29-1
CDR3 DNA: TGCAGCGCTGGGGACGTCCGAAGGGGCTACACCTTC
CDR3 protein: CSAGDVRRGYTF

D gene: -
clone size: few
J gene: TRBJ1-5
V gene: TRBV20-1
CDR3 DNA: TGCAGTGCCAGTCGCAGGGGAAGCAATCAGCCCCAGCATTTT
CDR3 protein: CSASRRGSNQPQHF

D gene: TRBD1
clone size: few
J gene: TRBJ2-5
V gene: TRBV4-2
CDR3 DNA: TGTGCCAGCAGTCTAGGCGGCAGGGGGCGAGATGAGACCCAGTACTTC
CDR3 protein: CASSLGGRGRDETQYF

D gene: -
clone size: once
J gene: TRBJ1-4
V gene: TRBV24-1
CDR3 DNA: TGTGCCACCAGTGGTCCGGGGGCCGGTGAAAAACTGTTTTTT
CDR3 protein: CATSGPGAGEKLFF

D gene: -
clone size: few
J gene: TRBJ2-7
V gene: TRBV7-2
CDR3 DNA: TGTGCCAGCAATCTAGTGGGGGCGGCGGACGAGCAGTACTTC
CDR3 protein: CASNLVGAADEQYF

D gene: -
clone size: -
J gene: TRBJ1-1
V gene: TRBV28
CDR3 DNA: TGTGCCAGCAGTTTAGTGTCTCAGGGCACTGAAGCTTTCTTT
CDR3 protein: CASSLVSQGTEAFF

D gene: TRBD2
clone size: -
J gene: TRBJ2-3
V gene: TRBV10-3
CDR3 DNA: TGTGCCATCAGTGACTCGCACGGGGGGGCAGATACGCAGTATTTT
CDR3 protein: CAISDSHGGADTQYF

D gene: TRBD2
clone size: -
J gene: TRBJ2-3
V gene: TRBV5-1
CDR3 DNA: TGCGCCAGCAGCTTCACTAGCGGCACAGATACGCAGTATTTT
CDR3 protein: CASSFTSGTDTQYF

D gene: -
clone size: few
J gene: TRBJ2-3
V gene: TRBV20-1
CDR3 DNA: TGCAGTGCTAGCCGAGGGGGAGATACGCAGTATTTT
CDR3 protein: CSASRGGDTQYF

D gene: -
clone size: -
J gene: TRBJ1-1
V gene: TRBV30
CDR3 DNA: TGTGCCTGGAGTAAGGGGGGGAACACTGAAGCTTTCTTT
CDR3 protein: CAWSKGGNTEAFF

D gene: TRBD1
clone size: -
J gene: TRBJ1-2
V gene: TRBV7-3
CDR3 DNA: TGTGCCAGCAGCTTGGGGACAGGGGGAAATGGCTACACCTTC
CDR3 protein: CASSLGTGGNGYTF

D gene: -
clone size: few
J gene: TRBJ2-5
V gene: TRBV12-3/TRBV12-4
CDR3 DNA: TGTGCCAGCAGCCAGCTCGGACAGCCTCAAGAGACCCAGTACTTC
CDR3 protein: CASSQLGQPQETQYF

D gene: TRBD2
clone size: few
J gene: TRBJ2-3
V gene: TRBV18
CDR3 DNA: TGTGCCAGCTCACCACCATCGGGGGGGCCAGATACGCAGTATTTT
CDR3 protein: CASSPPSGGPDTQYF

D gene: TRBD2
clone size: -
J gene: TRBJ2-1
V gene: TRBV6-5
CDR3 DNA: TGTGCCAGCAGCTCTAGCGGGGGGGCCCCCGATGAGCAGTTCTTC
CDR3 protein: CASSSSGGAPDEQFF

D gene: -
clone size: -
J gene: TRBJ2-7
V gene: TRBV5-1
CDR3 DNA: TGCGCCAGCAGCCGAACAGGGCCTTACTCCTACGAGCAGTACTTC
CDR3 protein: CASSRTGPYSYEQYF

D gene: -
clone size: few
J gene: TRBJ2-5
V gene: TRBV12-3/TRBV12-4
CDR3 DNA: TGTGCCAGCAGCACCCGCTTGGAGACCCAGTACTTC
CDR3 protein: CASSTRLETQYF

D gene: TRBD1
clone size: -
J gene: TRBJ1-2
V gene: TRBV20-1
CDR3 DNA: TGCAGTGCTAGAGATCCAGCCCAGGACAGGGGCTTTGGGGGTGGCTACACCTTC
CDR3 protein: CSARDPAQDRGFGGGYTF

D gene: -
clone size: -
J gene: TRBJ2-3
V gene: TRBV5-1
CDR3 DNA: TGCGCCAGCAGCTTGGAAGGCCGTGATCTATCAGATACGCAGTATTTT
CDR3 protein: CASSLEGRDLSDTQYF

D gene: TRBD1
clone size: many
J gene: TRBJ1-2
V gene: TRBV5-1
CDR3 DNA: TGCGCCAGCAGCTCGCAGGGGGCTGACGGCTACACCTTC
CDR3 protein: CASSSQGADGYTF

D gene: -
clone size: -
J gene: TRBJ2-7
V gene: TRBV5-1
CDR3 DNA: TGCGCCAGCAGCTTCTTCGGAGGGACCTCCTACGAGCAGTACTTC
CDR3 protein: CASSFFGGTSYEQYF

D gene: -
clone size: -
J gene: TRBJ1-4
V gene: TRBV28
CDR3 DNA: TGTGCCAGCAGTTTAGCTCGGAGGGAGGTTGAAAAACTGTTTTTT
CDR3 protein: CASSLARREVEKLFF

D gene: -
clone size: few
J gene: TRBJ1-2
V gene: TRBV20-1
CDR3 DNA: TGCAGTGCTAGGGTACGCTATGGCTACACCTTC
CDR3 protein: CSARVRYGYTF

D gene: -
clone size: -
J gene: TRBJ2-2
V gene: TRBV5-1
CDR3 DNA: TGCGCCAGCAGCTTGGGAGGGACGGCGGACACCGGGGAGCTGTTTTTT
CDR3 protein: CASSLGGTADTGELFF

D gene: -
clone size: few
J gene: TRBJ1-6
V gene: TRBV28
CDR3 DNA: TGTGCCAGCAGACCTTGGGGCAGGGGCGGGTCACCCCTCCACTTT
CDR3 protein: CASRPWGRGGSPLHF

D gene: -
clone size: -
J gene: TRBJ2-4
V gene: TRBV7-9
CDR3 DNA: TGTGCCAGCAGTCCTGACGGGACGAACAAAAACATTCAGTACTTC
CDR3 protein: CASSPDGTNKNIQYF

D gene: TRBD1
clone size: -
J gene: TRBJ2-1
V gene: TRBV20-1
CDR3 DNA: TGCAGTGCTAGACCCGGGACAGGTGCCAATGAGCAGTTCTTC
CDR3 protein: CSARPGTGANEQFF

D gene: -
clone size: few
J gene: TRBJ2-7
V gene: TRBV14
CDR3 DNA: TGTGCCAGCAGGCCCTCGGCGGGCAGTCCTACCTACGAGCAGTACTTC
CDR3 protein: CASRPSAGSPTYEQYF

D gene: -
clone size: few
J gene: TRBJ2-3
V gene: TRBV4-1
CDR3 DNA: TGCGCCAGCAGCCGGGACTTGGAGGGGGATACGCAGTATTTT
CDR3 protein: CASSRDLEGDTQYF

D gene: -
clone size: -
J gene: TRBJ1-2
V gene: TRBV5-1
CDR3 DNA: TGCGCCAGCAGCTACGGGGGGATGCTTCGGGAGGGCTACACCTTC
CDR3 protein: CASSYGGMLREGYTF

D gene: TRBD2
clone size: -
J gene: TRBJ2-5
V gene: TRBV6-9
CDR3 DNA: TGTGCCAGCAGTTATACGAGCGGGGGGGCTAGGGAGACCCAGTACTTC
CDR3 protein: CASSYTSGGARETQYF

D gene: -
clone size: -
J gene: TRBJ2-7
V gene: TRBV18
CDR3 DNA: TGTGCCAGCTCACCTCCGGTGGTAGACGAGCAGTACTTC
CDR3 protein: CASSPPVVDEQYF

D gene: -
clone size: -
J gene: TRBJ2-7
V gene: TRBV14
CDR3 DNA: TGTGCCAGCCGCTGGTCGGGGGACGAGCAGTACTTC
CDR3 protein: CASRWSGDEQYF

D gene: TRBD2
clone size: few
J gene: TRBJ2-5
V gene: TRBV3-1
CDR3 DNA: TGTGCCAGCAAGGGCGGGGGATCACAAGAGACCCAGTACTTC
CDR3 protein: CASKGGGSQETQYF

D gene: -
clone size: -
J gene: TRBJ2-3
V gene: TRBV12-3/TRBV12-4
CDR3 DNA: TGTGCCAGCAGTCCCGGGGACTTCGAGGGAGATACGCAGTATTTT
CDR3 protein: CASSPGDFEGDTQYF

D gene: TRBD1
clone size: -
J gene: TRBJ2-7
V gene: TRBV6-5
CDR3 DNA: TGTGCCAGCAGATCCGGGACAGGCGCGACCTACGAGCAGTACTTC
CDR3 protein: CASRSGTGATYEQYF

D gene: -
clone size: few
J gene: TRBJ2-5
V gene: TRBV28
CDR3 DNA: TGTGCCAGCAGTACGTGGGGTTTAGAGACCCAGTACTTC
CDR3 protein: CASSTWGLETQYF

D gene: -
clone size: -
J gene: TRBJ1-2
V gene: TRBV6-5
CDR3 DNA: TGTGCCAGCAGAGGGCCGGTGTTAAGTGGCTACACCTTC
CDR3 protein: CASRGPVLSGYTF

D gene: TRBD2
clone size: few
J gene: TRBJ2-5
V gene: TRBV7-9
CDR3 DNA: TGTGCCAGCAGCCTCGGGACTAGCGGGGGAGAAGAGACCCAGTACTTC
CDR3 protein: CASSLGTSGGEETQYF

D gene: -
clone size: -
J gene: TRBJ2-1
V gene: TRBV6-1
CDR3 DNA: TGTGCCAGCACCATGCTGCGCCCCAATGAGCAGTTCTTC
CDR3 protein: CASTMLRPNEQFF

D gene: -
clone size: many
J gene: TRBJ1-2
V gene: TRBV29-1
CDR3 DNA: TGCAGCGTTGAACAGATCTATGGCTACACCTTC
CDR3 protein: CSVEQIYGYTF

D gene: TRBD1
clone size: many
J gene: TRBJ1-6
V gene: TRBV27
CDR3 DNA: TGTGCCAGCAGTTTAGACAGGGGTGGTTCACCCCTCCACTTT
CDR3 protein: CASSLDRGGSPLHF

D gene: -
clone size: -
J gene: TRBJ1-5
V gene: TRBV7-7
CDR3 DNA: TGTGCCAGCAGCTTAGGCGGGGCTTTAGGGACCCCCAACCAGCCCCAGCATTTT
CDR3 protein: CASSLGGALGTPNQPQHF

D gene: TRBD2
clone size: -
J gene: TRBJ2-3
V gene: TRBV12-3/TRBV12-4
CDR3 DNA: TGTGCCAGCAGTTTCGGGGGGGCCTCAGATGCGCAGTATTTT
CDR3 protein: CASSFGGASDAQYF

D gene: -
clone size: -
J gene: TRBJ1-2
V gene: TRBV7-2
CDR3 DNA: TGTGCCAGCAGTTACACGGGGGTGGGTAGGAATGATGGCTACACCTTC
CDR3 protein: CASSYTGVGRNDGYTF

D gene: TRBD1
clone size: few
J gene: TRBJ2-2
V gene: TRBV9
CDR3 DNA: TGTGCCAGCAACCTGGACAGGGAAGCCGGGGAGCTGTTTTTT
CDR3 protein: CASNLDREAGELFF

D gene: TRBD1
clone size: few
J gene: TRBJ2-3
V gene: TRBV27
CDR3 DNA: TGTGCCAGCAGTTCAATCCCCCCGTGGGGACAGGGGCGTTCAGATACGCAGTATTTT
CDR3 protein: CASSSIPPWGQGRSDTQYF

D gene: -
clone size: -
J gene: TRBJ1-3
V gene: TRBV19
CDR3 DNA: TGTGCCACTACAGGGTACACTGGAAACACCATATATTTT
CDR3 protein: CATTGYTGNTIYF

D gene: -
clone size: few
J gene: TRBJ2-6
V gene: TRBV28
CDR3 DNA: TGTGCCAGTATGACCGGGGGAGTCTCTGGGGCCAACGTCCTGACTTTC
CDR3 protein: CASMTGGVSGANVLTF

D gene: -
clone size: -
J gene: TRBJ2-1
V gene: TRBV28
CDR3 DNA: TGTGCCAGCAGTTTCATTAACAACTACAATGAGCAGTTCTTC
CDR3 protein: CASSFINNYNEQFF

D gene: -
clone size: -
J gene: TRBJ1-1
V gene: TRBV7-2
CDR3 DNA: TGTGCCAGCAGCTTAGCTGACAGATACACTGAAGCTTTCTTT
CDR3 protein: CASSLADRYTEAFF

D gene: TRBD1
clone size: few
J gene: TRBJ2-1
V gene: TRBV12-5
CDR3 DNA: TGTGCTAGTGGCCCACTGCCGGGACAGGGTTACAATGAGCAGTTCTTC
CDR3 protein: CASGPLPGQGYNEQFF